The present entry profiles one T cell receptor beta chain with its context. Germline V gives CDR1 SGHRS, CDR2 YFSETQ. The V and J ends lost 0 bases and 0 bases, in that order; junction bases with no gene match: 3. There are 16 residues in the CDR3. This sample is part of a study of blood T cells in healthy people across ages. Combining a sample-barcoded 5' primer with a J-beta primer mix, a second PCR ran for 7 to 11 cycles. One entry per CDR3 protein results from TCRdb running MiXCR on the 5' RACE reads. The repertoire has 730,000 or so distinct CDR3 sequences, over 40% of them found once; the top ten carry around 32%.

The sequenced sample was blood. This receptor was taken from a man of 80 years or more in good health. The chain is built from TRBV5-1 and TRBJ2-7; 10 bases are shared with TRBD2. CDR3 amino acids: CASSLAASGSSYEQYF. CDR3 nucleotide sequence: TGCGCCAGCAGCTTGGCCGCTAGCGGGAGCTCCTACGAGCAGTACTTC.